The source of this TCR beta chain is a study of shared clonotypes between healthy human individuals. Findings and caveats of the study: In a few donors, roughly 5.2% of naive CD4 clonotypes appeared in common.

CD45RO-negative, CCR7-selected cells formed the naive CD8 fraction, which excluded terminally differentiated effector memory CD45RA+ cells. Replicate sorted-subset PCRs were loaded with around 220 ng DNA, about 28,000 T cell genomes. Repertoires were generated with immunoSEQ multiplex PCR, while TCRdb's copy carries only in-frame clones and drops some. The repertoire holds some 1,900,000 clones, with roughly 95% as singletons. Turning to this clone: Its target is unknown.

The CDR3 loop spans 15 amino acids. Germline V CDR1 and CDR2: MDHEN, SYDVKM. The J segment lost 7 bases and the V segment lost 7 bases, leaving 13 bases of the junction unmatched. The rearrangement uses TRBV28 and TRBJ2-7, with 10 bases lining up with TRBD1. This TCR was recovered from a man younger than 35 in good health. Material: naive CD8+ T cells sorted from blood. CDR3: CASNRPGQGYGEQYF. The DNA for the CDR3 is TGTGCCAGCAACCGACCGGGACAGGGGTACGGGGAGCAGTACTTC.